This T cell receptor beta chain derives from a study of early T cells in non-severe SARS-CoV-2 infection. In the study overall: Bulk RNA isolated from unsorted whole blood underwent sequencing; chains were not paired. Study outcomes and limitations: VDJdb matching favored anti-spike CD8 responses, missing private and CD4 specificities.

CDR1 is DFQATT, CDR2 SNEGSKA, per germline (reference sequence). Trimming shortened V by 6 bases and J by 6 bases, and 18 bases separated the two germline ends. The length of the CDR3 is 13 residues. Ten or more counts support this clonotype. The antigen remains unidentified. cDNA molecules, individually, were tagged with unique molecular identifiers. TCRdb processed the 5' RACE reads anew with MiXCR; each CDR3 protein has one entry. The sample includes about 28,000 distinct CDR3 sequences, 6% to 7.5% of them seen just once. This sequence was found in an adult who was a healthcare worker with PCR-confirmed SARS-CoV-2 infection or an uninfected control (not recorded which). Sequenced material: whole blood, taken at baseline. V is TRBV20-1 and J is TRBJ2-7; D perhaps matches TRBD2 (5 bases). CDR3 residues: CSASSLAEGEQYF. CDR3 DNA: TGCAGTGCAAGCAGCCTAGCCGAAGGCGAGCAGTACTTC.